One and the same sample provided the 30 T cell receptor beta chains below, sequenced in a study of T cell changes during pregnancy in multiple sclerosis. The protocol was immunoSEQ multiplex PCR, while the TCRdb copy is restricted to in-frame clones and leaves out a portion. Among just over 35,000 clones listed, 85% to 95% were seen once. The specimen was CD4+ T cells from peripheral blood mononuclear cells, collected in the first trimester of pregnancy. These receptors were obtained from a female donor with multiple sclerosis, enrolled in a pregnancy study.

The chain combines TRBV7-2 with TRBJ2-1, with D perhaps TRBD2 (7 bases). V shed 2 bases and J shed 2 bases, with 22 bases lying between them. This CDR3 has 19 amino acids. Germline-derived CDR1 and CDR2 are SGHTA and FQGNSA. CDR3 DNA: TGTGCCAGCAGCTTATGGGGGCCGGGGGGACCCCAAACCTACAATGAGCAGTTCTTC. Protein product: CASSLWGPGGPQTYNEQFF.

CDR3 loop: CASSPRTAYTEAFF. CDR3 nucleotide sequence: TGCGCCAGCAGCCCCCGGACAGCTTACACTGAAGCTTTCTTT. V gene TRBV4-1 combines with J gene TRBJ1-1, with D maybe TRBD1 (6 bases). In germline, CDR1 is MGHRA, CDR2 YSYEKL. CDR3 length equals 14 residues. Deletions cut 4 bases from V and 3 bases from J, with 12 bases between.

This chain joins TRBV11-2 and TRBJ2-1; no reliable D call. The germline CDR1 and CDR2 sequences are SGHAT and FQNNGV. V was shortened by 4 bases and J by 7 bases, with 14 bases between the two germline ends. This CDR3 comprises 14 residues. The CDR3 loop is CASSSLPSANEQFF. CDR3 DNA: TGTGCCAGCAGCTCTCTACCGTCCGCTAATGAGCAGTTCTTC.

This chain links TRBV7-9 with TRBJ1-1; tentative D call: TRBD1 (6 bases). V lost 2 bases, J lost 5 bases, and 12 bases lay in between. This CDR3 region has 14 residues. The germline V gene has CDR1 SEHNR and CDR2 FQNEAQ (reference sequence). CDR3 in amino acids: CASSLRQASTEAFF. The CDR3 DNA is TGTGCCAGCAGCTTAAGACAGGCCTCGACTGAAGCTTTCTTT. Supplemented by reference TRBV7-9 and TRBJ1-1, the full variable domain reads DTGVSQNPRHKITKRGQNVTFRCDPISEHNRLYWYRQTLGQGPEFLTYFQNEAQLEKSRLLSDRFSAERPKGSFSTLEIQRTEQGDSAMYLCASSLRQASTEAFFGQGTRLTVV.

CDR3 DNA sequence: TGCGCCAGCAGCTTAGCCTTGCTTGCCAAAACAGGGGCGGACACTGAAGCTTTCTTT. Translated: CASSLALLAKTGADTEAFF. The rearrangement links TRBV5-1 to TRBJ1-1; 7 bases align to TRBD1. The CDR3 sequence is 19 residues long. The germline gives CDR1 SGHRS, CDR2 YFSETQ. Unmatched junction bases numbered 19, after V lost 2 bases and J lost 3 bases.

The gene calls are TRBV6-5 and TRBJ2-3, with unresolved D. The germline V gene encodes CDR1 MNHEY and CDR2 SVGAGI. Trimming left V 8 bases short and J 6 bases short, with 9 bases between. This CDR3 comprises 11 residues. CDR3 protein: CASHTPDTQYF. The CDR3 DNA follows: TGTGCCAGCCACACACCGGATACGCAGTATTTT.

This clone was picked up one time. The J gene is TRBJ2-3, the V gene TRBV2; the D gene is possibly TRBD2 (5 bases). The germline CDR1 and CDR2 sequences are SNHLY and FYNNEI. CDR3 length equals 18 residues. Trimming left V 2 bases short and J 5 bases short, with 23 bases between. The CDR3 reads CASSEMVWVQEEVDTQYF. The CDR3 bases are TGTGCCAGCAGTGAAATGGTTTGGGTTCAGGAGGAGGTAGATACGCAGTATTTT.

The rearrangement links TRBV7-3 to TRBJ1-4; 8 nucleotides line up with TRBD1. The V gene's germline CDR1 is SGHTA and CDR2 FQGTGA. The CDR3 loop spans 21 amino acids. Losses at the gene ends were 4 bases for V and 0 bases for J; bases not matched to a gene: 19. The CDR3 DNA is TGTGCCAGCAGCTGCCCAAATCCTAACTCGGGACAGGACGCAACTAATGAAAAACTGTTTTTT. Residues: CASSCPNPNSGQDATNEKLFF.

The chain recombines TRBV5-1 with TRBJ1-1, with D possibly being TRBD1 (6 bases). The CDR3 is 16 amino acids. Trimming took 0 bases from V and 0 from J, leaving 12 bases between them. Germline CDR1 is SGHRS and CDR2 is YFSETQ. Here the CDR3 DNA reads TGCGCCAGCAGCTTGGCCTCGACAGGACTGAACACTGAAGCTTTCTTT. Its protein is CASSLASTGLNTEAFF.

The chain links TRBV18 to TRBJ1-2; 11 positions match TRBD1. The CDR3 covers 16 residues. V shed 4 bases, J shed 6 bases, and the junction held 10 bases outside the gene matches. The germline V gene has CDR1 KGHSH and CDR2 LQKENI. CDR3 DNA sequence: TGTGCCAGCTCACTCGGACAGGGGGCACTATTTGATGGCTACACCTTC. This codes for CASSLGQGALFDGYTF.

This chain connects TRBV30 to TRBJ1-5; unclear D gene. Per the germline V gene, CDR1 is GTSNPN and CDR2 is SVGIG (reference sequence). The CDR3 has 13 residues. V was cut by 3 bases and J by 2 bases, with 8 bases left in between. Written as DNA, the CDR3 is TGTGCCTGGAGCAATCAGGGCAATCAGCCCCAGCATTTT. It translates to CAWSNQGNQPQHF. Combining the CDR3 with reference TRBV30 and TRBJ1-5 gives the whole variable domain SQTIHQWPATLVQPVGSPLSLECTVEGTSNPNLYWYRQAAGRGLQLLFYSVGIGQISSEVPQNLSASRPQDRQFILSSKKLLLSDSGFYLCAWSNQGNQPQHFGDGTRLSIL.

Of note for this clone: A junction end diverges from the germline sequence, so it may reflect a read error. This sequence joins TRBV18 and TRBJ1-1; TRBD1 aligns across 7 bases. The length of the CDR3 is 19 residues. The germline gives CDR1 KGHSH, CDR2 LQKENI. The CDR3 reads CASSPLGLTGSLRNTEVFF. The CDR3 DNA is TGTGCCAGCTCACCATTAGGGCTGACAGGGAGCCTACGGAACACTGAAGTTTTCTTT.

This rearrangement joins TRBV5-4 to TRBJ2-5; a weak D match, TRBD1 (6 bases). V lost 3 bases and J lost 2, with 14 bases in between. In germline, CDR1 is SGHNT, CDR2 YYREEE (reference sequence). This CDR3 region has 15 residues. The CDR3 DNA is TGTGCCAGCAGCTACCAAACACAGGGACAAGAGACCCAGTACTTC. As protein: CASSYQTQGQETQYF.

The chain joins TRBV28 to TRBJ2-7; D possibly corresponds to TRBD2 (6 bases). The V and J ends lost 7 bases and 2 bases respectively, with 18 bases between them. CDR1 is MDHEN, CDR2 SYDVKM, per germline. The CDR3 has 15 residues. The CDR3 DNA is TGTGCCAGCAACGGTCCCGGGACTCCTCCCTACGAGCAGTACTTC. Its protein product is CASNGPGTPPYEQYF. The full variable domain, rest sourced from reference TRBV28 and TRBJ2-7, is DVKVTQSSRYLVKRTGEKVFLECVQDMDHENMFWYRQDPGLGLRLIYFSYDVKMKEKGDIPEGYSVSREKKERFSLILESASTNQTSMYLCASNGPGTPPYEQYFGPGTRLTVT.

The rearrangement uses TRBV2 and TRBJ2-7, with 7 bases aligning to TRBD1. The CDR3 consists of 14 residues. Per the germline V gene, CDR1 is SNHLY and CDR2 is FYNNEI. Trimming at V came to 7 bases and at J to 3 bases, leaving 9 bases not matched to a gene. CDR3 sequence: CASIPDRADYEQYF. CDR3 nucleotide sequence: TGTGCCAGCATCCCAGACAGGGCCGACTACGAGCAGTACTTC.

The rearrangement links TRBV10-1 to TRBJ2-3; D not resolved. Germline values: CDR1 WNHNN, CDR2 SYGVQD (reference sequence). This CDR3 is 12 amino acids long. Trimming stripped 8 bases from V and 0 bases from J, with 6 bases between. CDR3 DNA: TGCGCCAGCGGGCCTAGCACAGATACGCAGTATTTT. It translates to CASGPSTDTQYF.

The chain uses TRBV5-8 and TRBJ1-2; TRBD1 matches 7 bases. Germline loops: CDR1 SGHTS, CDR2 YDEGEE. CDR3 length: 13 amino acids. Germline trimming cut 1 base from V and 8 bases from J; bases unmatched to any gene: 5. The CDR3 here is CASSLTGAGGYTF. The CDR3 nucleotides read TGTGCCAGCAGCTTGACAGGGGCGGGAGGCTACACCTTC.

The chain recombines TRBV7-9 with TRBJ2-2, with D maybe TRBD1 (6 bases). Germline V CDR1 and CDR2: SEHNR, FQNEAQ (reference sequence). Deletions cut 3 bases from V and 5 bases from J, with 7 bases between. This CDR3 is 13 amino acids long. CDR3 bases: TGTGCCAGCAGCTTCAGGGGAACCGGGGAGCTGTTTTTT. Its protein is CASSFRGTGELFF.

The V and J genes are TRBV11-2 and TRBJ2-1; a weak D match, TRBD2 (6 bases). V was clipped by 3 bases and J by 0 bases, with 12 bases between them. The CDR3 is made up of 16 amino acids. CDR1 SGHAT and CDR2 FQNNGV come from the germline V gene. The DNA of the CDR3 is TGTGCCAGCAGCTTCCTTGCGGGAAGCTCCTACAATGAGCAGTTCTTC. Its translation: CASSFLAGSSYNEQFF. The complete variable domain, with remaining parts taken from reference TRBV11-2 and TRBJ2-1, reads EAGVAQSPRYKIIEKRQSVAFWCNPISGHATLYWYQQILGQGPKLLIQFQNNGVVDDSQLPKDRFSAERLKGVDSTLKIQPAKLEDSAVYLCASSFLAGSSYNEQFFGPGTRLTVL.

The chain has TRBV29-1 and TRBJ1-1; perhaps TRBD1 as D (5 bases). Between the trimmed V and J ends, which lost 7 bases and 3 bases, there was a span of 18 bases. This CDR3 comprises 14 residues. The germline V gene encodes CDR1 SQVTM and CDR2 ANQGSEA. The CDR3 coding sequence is TGCAGCGCCCTGAGGACATTGTCTTACACTGAAGCTTTCTTT. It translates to CSALRTLSYTEAFF.

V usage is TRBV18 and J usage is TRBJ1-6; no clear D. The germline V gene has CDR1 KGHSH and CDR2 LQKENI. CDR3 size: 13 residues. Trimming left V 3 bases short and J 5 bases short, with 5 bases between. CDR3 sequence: CASSPSDNSPLHF. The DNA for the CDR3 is TGTGCCAGCTCACCGTCCGATAATTCACCCCTCCACTTT.

The CDR3 region is CAGDSRREEGQETQYF. CDR3 nucleotide sequence: TGTGCCGGGGACAGCAGGCGGGAAGAGGGCCAAGAGACCCAGTACTTC. This chain links TRBV21-1 with TRBJ2-5; the table gives TRBD1 as D, unverified against the DNA. TRBV21-1 is recorded as a pseudogene. CDR3 length equals 16 residues.

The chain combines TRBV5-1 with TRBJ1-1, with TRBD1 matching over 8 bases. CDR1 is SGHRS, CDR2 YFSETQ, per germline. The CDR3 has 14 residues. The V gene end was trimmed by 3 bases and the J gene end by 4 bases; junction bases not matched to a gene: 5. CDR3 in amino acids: CASSSGQGSTEAFF. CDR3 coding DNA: TGCGCCAGCAGCTCCGGACAGGGTAGCACTGAAGCTTTCTTT.

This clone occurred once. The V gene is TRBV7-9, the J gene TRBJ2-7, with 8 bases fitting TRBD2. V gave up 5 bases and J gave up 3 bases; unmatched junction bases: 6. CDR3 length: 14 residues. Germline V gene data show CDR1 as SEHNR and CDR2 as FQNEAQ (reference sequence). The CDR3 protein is CASSPGGLDYEQYF. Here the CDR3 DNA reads TGTGCCAGCAGCCCGGGGGGGCTAGACTACGAGCAGTACTTC.

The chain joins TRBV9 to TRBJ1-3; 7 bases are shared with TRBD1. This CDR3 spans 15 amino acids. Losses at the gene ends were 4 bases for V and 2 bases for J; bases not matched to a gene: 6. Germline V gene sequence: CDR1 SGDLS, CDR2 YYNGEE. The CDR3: CASSTQGGPGNTIYF. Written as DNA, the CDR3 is TGTGCCAGCAGCACTCAGGGGGGTCCTGGAAACACCATATATTTT.

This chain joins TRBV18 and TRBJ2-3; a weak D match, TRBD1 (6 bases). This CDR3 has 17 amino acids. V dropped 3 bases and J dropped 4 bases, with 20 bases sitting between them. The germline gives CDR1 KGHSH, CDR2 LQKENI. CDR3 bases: TGTGCCAGCTCACCCCTAGGGGCAGGGGTTAACGCAGATACGCAGTATTTT. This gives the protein CASSPLGAGVNADTQYF. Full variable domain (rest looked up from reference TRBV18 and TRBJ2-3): NAGVMQNPRHLVRRRGQEARLRCSPMKGHSHVYWYRQLPEEGLKFMVYLQKENIIDESGMPKERFSAEFPKEGPSILRIQQVVRGDSAAYFCASSPLGAGVNADTQYFGPGTRLTVL.

The CDR3: CASSQDRTSYEQYF. The DNA for the CDR3 is TGTGCCAGCAGCCAGGACAGGACCTCCTACGAGCAGTACTTC. This chain connects TRBV6-4 to TRBJ2-7; TRBD1 aligns across 7 bases. The V gene end was trimmed by 6 bases and the J gene end by 0 bases; junction bases not matched to a gene: 5. The CDR3 sequence is 14 residues long. CDR1 and CDR2 from the germline V gene are MRHNA and SNTAGT.

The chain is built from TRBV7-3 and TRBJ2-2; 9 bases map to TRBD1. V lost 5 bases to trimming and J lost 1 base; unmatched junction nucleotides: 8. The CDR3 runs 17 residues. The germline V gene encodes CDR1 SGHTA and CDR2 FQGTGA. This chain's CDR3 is CASSMEPGQGNTGELFF. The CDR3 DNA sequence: TGTGCCAGCAGCATGGAACCGGGACAGGGGAACACCGGGGAGCTGTTTTTT.

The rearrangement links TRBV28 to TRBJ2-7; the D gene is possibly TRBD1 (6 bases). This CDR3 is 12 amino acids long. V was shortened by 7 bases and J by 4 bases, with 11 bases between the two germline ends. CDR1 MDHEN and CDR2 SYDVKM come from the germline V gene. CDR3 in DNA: TGTGCCAGCACCCAAAGGGGGTACGAGCAGTACTTC. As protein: CASTQRGYEQYF.

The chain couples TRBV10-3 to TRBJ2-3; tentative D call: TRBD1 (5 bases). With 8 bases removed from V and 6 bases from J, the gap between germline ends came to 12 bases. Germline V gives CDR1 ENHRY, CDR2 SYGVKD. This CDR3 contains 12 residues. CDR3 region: CAIGAVGDTQYF. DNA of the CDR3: TGTGCCATCGGGGCAGTCGGCGATACGCAGTATTTT.